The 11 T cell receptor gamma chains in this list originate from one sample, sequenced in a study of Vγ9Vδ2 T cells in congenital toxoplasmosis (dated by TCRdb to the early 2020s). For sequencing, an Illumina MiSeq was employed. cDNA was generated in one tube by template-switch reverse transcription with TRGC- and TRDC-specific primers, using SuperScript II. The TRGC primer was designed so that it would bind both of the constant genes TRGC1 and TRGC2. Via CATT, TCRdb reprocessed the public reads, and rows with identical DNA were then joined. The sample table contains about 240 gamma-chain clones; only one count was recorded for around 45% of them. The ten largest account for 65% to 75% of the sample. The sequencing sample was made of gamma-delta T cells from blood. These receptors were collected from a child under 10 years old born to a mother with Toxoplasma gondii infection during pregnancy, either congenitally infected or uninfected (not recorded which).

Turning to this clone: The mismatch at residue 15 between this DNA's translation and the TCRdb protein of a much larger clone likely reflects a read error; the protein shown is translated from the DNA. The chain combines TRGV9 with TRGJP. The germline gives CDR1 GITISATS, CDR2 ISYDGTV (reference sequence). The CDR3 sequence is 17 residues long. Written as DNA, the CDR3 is TGTGCCTTGTGGGAGGTGCGAGCAGAGTTGGGCAAAAAAATCGAGGTATTT. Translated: CALWEVRAELGKKIEVF.

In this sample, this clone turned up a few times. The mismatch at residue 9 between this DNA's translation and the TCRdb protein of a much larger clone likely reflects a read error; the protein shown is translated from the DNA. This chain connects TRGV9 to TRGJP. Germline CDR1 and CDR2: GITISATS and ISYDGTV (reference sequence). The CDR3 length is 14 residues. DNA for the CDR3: TGTGCCTTGTGGGAGGTGTTGGGCAGAAAAATCAAGGTATTT. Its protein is CALWEVLGRKIKVF.

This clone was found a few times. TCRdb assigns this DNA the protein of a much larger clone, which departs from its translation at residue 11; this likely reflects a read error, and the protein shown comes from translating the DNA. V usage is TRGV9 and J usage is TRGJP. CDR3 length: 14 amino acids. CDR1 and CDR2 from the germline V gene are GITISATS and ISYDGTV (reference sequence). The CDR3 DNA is TGTGCCTTGTGGGAGGTGTTGGGCAAAAAAGTCAAGGTATTT. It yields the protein CALWEVLGKKVKVF.

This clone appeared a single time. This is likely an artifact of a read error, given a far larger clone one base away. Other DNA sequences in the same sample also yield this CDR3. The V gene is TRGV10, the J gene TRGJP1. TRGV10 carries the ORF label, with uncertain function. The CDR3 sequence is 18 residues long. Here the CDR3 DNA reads TGTGCTGCGTGGGATCTTAAGCCAAAATATACCACTGGTTGGTTTAAGATATTT. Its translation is CAAWDLKPKYTTGWFKIF.

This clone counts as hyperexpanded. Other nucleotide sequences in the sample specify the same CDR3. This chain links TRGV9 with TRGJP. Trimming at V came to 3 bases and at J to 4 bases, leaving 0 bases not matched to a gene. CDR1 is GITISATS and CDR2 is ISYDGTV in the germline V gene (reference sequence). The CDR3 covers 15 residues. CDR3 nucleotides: TGTGCCTTGTGGGAGCAAGAGTTGGGCAAAAAAATCAAGGTATTT. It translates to CALWEQELGKKIKVF.

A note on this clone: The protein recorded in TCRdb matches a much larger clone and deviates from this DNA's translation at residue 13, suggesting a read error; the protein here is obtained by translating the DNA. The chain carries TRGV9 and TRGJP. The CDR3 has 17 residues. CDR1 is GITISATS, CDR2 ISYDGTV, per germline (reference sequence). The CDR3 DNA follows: TGTGCCTTGTGGGAGGTGCGAGCAGAGTTGGGCAAAAACATCAAGGTATTT. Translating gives CALWEVRAELGKNIKVF.

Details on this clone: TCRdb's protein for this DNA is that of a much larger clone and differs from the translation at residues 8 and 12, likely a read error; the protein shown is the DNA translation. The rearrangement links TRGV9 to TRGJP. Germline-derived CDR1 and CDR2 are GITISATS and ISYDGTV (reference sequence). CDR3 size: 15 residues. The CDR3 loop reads CALWEQEFGKKFKVF. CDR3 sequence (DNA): TGTGCCTTGTGGGAGCAAGAGTTTGGCAAAAAATTCAAGGTATTT.

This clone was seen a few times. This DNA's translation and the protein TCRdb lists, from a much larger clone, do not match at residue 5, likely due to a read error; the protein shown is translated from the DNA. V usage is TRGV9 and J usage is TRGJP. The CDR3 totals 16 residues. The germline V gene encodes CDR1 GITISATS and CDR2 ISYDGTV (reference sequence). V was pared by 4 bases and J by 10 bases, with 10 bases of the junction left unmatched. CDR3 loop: CALWDVMELGKKIKVF. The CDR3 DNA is TGTGCCTTGTGGGATGTAATGGAATTGGGCAAAAAAATCAAGGTATTT.

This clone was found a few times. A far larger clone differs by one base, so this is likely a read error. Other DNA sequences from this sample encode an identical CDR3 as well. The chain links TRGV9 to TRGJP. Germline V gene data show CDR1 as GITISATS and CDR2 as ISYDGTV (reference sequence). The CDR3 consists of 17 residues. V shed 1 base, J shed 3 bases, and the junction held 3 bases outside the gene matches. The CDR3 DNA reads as TGTGCCTTGTGGGAGGTACAGCAAGAGTTGGGCAAAAAAATCAAGGTATTT. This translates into CALWEVQQELGKKIKVF.

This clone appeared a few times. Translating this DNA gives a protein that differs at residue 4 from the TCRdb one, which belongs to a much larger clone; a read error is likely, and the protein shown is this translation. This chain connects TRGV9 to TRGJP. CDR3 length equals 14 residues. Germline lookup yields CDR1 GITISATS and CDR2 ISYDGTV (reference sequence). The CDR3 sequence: CALLEVLGKKIKVF. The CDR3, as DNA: TGTGCCTTGTTGGAGGTGTTGGGCAAAAAAATCAAGGTATTT.

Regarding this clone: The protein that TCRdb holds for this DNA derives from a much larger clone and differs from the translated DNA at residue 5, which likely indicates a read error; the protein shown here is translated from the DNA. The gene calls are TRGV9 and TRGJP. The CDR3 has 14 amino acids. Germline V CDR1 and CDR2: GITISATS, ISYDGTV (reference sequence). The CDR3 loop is CALWVVLGKKIKVF. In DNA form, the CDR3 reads TGTGCCTTGTGGGTGGTGTTGGGCAAAAAAATCAAGGTATTT.